Detailed here is one T cell receptor beta chain. Its antigen specificity is not known. No base quality values were provided; no much bigger clone lies one nucleotide off. This specimen belongs to a study of graft-versus-host responses after intestinal transplantation (dated by TCRdb to the early 2020s). Looking at the study overall: The transplants that recipients received were multivisceral, liver-intestinal, or isolated intestinal. After intestinal transplantation, graft-versus-host and host-versus-graft alloreactive T cell clones in the graft, circulation and bone marrow were tracked using bulk TCR-beta CDR3 sequencing. Donor T cell macrochimerism was defined as a peak of at least 4% donor T cells among recipient peripheral blood mononuclear cells. Of the 20 to 30 intestinal transplant recipients enrolled in the cohort, one of whom was a retransplant, a few patients without pretransplant specimens were excluded. Every recipient was given anti-thymocyte globulin induction, then maintenance tacrolimus and steroids for about 3 years. Samples from a few later patients were sequenced in-house on an Illumina MiSeq with MiXCR processing rather than by the commercial service. Alloreactive clones were identified by sequencing pre-transplant mixed lymphocyte reaction products and comparing these products with unstimulated pre-transplant donor and recipient T cells.

Taken from cysteine to phenylalanine, the CDR3 has 13 residues. Only the CDR3 portion is preserved as DNA: 39 bases, with reading frame beginning at the first base. Sequences MDHEN (CDR1) and SYDVKM (CDR2) are obtained from the germline V gene. The germline V end is reduced by 5 bases and the J end by 7 bases; junction bases left unmatched: 8. Library creation used the immunoSEQ multiplex PCR assay. For most patients, genomic DNA was isolated with the Qiagen DNeasy Blood and Tissue Kit and sent frozen to Adaptive Biotechnologies for TCR sequencing. For most patients, genomic DNA was subjected to high-throughput TCR-beta CDR3 sequencing by Adaptive Biotechnologies. In the original analysis: TCR sequencing data for 18 patients were retrieved from Adaptive's ImmunoSEQ software; a few other patients were processed with MiXCR and VDJtools. To correct CD4 versus CD8 sorting errors, sequences present in both subsets at a frequency ratio below 5:1 were removed. Because the origin of CDR3 nucleotide sequences shared between donor and recipient could not be assigned, those sequences were removed. To count as alloreactive, a clone needed at least 2-fold expansion over unstimulated cells and a minimum CFSE-low frequency of 0.002% (template counts) or 0.001% (read counts). A clone was considered mappable if detected in the sequenced pre-transplant spleen, lymph node, or MLR CFSE-low populations of the donor or recipient. The cumulative frequency of alloreactive clones was calculated as a percentage of all sequences, weighted by copy number. This is the immuneACCESS table as TCRdb keeps it, with only in-frame sequences that have V and J called. A part of the clones is gone; compared with another copy, unresolved V genes explain less than half, and the rest is unexplained. The D gene and trimming were derived from the DNA, and the V and J assignments and clone size from that table. This sample gives more than 85,000 clones in total; about nine tenths of them show up just once. Clones ranked in the top ten supply around 0.067% of the sample.

Results and caveats for the whole study, not just this receptor: Early after transplant, peak levels of circulating GvH clones were found to be associated with declines in HvG clones. GvH clones were detected in recipient bone marrow, and some appeared earlier in ileal mucosa or blood, consistent with an intestinal mucosal origin. The conclusions were limited by the relatively low number and heterogeneity of the intestinal transplant patients. Patients with donor T cell macrochimerism had high GvH to HvG T cell clonal ratios in their allografts.

According to the study, the label for this sample's time point signals: cells obtained before transplantation from donor or recipient. CD3+CD4+ and CD3+CD8+ populations were FACS-sorted from unstimulated pre-transplant donor and recipient cells taken from spleen or lymph nodes. The starting material was unstimulated CD8+ T cells sorted from spleen or lymph node cells, obtained before transplant. The source is a human donor who was the organ donor for an intestinal transplant. This sequence uses TRBV28 and TRBJ2-7, with 7 junctional bases fitting TRBD1. The encoded CDR3 is CASSAGTAYEQYF. The bases are TGTGCCAGCAGTGCCGGGACAGCATATGAGCAGTACTTC.